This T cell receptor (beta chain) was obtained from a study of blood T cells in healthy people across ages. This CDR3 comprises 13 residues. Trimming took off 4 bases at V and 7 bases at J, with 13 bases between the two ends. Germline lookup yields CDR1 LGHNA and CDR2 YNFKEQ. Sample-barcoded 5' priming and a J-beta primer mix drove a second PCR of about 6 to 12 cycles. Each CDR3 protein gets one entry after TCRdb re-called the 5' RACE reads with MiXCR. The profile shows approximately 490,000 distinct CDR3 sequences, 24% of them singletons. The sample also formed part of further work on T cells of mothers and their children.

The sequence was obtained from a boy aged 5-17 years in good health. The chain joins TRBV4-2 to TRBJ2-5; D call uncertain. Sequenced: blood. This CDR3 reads CASSPESAMTQYF. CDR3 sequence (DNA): TGTGCCAGCAGCCCGGAAAGCGCGATGACCCAGTACTTC.